The sequence of this T cell receptor (beta chain) was determined in a study of T cells in Graves' hyperthyroidism and ophthalmopathy. General observations from the study: Most expanded thyroid clonotypes above 0.001 recurred in blood.

This clonotype turned up a few times. Its antigen is unknown. One end of the junction does not line up with germline, which may come from a read error. Amplified TCR beta CDR3 regions came from RNA transcripts. The study used the HTBI primer set for a first-round RT-PCR of the TCR CDR3. TCRdb reprocessed the multiplex PCR reads with MiXCR, giving one entry per CDR3 protein. The sample has hundreds of thousands of distinct CDR3 sequences, about a fifth seen once; the top ten hold 34%. Per germline, CDR1 SGHAT and CDR2 FQNNGV. This CDR3 contains 15 residues. V usage is TRBV11-2 and J usage is TRBJ2-7, with unresolved D. The material sequenced was blood. This receptor was taken from a man younger than 45 with Graves' ophthalmopathy. In DNA form, the CDR3 reads TGTGCCAACAGCTTAGAAACGGGTTCTTGGTTCGAGCAGTACTTC. This encodes CANSLETGSWFEQYF.